This T cell receptor (beta chain) was observed in a study of blood T cell repertoires in COVID-19. The CDR3 consists of 14 residues. J was trimmed by 0 bases and V by 4 bases; bases with no gene match: 3. Germline CDR1 is SGHVS and CDR2 is FNYEAQ. Only in-frame clones appear in the TCRdb table, and some are missing; sequencing was by immunoSEQ multiplex PCR. The sample lists roughly 100,000 clones, roughly 90% occurring once. The genes are TRBV7-6 and TRBJ2-7; TRBD1 aligns across 7 bases. Sequenced material: peripheral blood. The receptor's source is a human donor in a cohort sampled during active COVID-19. CDR3 bases: TGTGCCAGCAGCTCCTGGGACAGCTCCTACGAGCAGTACTTC. It specifies CASSSWDSSYEQYF.